This T cell receptor (beta chain) derives from a study of HIV-infected patients and healthy controls. This clonotype was picked up many times. Germline CDR1 reads SGHTA; CDR2 reads FQGNSA. The CDR3 covers 13 residues. Trimming pared 1 base from V and 6 bases from J, leaving 10 bases between. A single record per CDR3 protein comes from TCRdb applying MiXCR to the 5' RACE reads. The table includes around 64,000 distinct CDR3 sequences, about a sixth detected once. This receptor was identified in a human donor in good health. The V call is TRBV7-2, the J call TRBJ2-7; TRBD2 might be the D (5 bases). The material sequenced was CD4+ T cells from blood. CDR3 region: CASSLESGIEQYF. CDR3 nucleotides: TGTGCCAGCAGCTTAGAATCCGGGATCGAGCAGTACTTC.